The sequence of this TCR beta chain was determined in a study of blood T cell repertoires in COVID-19 (TCRdb year 2020). Background on the whole study: Samples covering the acute and convalescent phases of COVID-19 were provided by collaborators in the United States, Italy and Spain. Where available, HLA class I and class II types were taken from metadata supplied by the sample provider and were not determined by assay-based typing. A freely available public database, intended as a resource for researchers studying the immune response to SARS-CoV-2, is where the repertoires were released. The sample metadata nearly always contained a de-identified subject ID, COVID-19 status, age in years and sex. The prospective study material was composed of cDNA or gDNA derived from T cells, B-cell-depleted T cells, or PBMCs. Subjects who had been exposed to COVID-19, were actively infected with it, or had recovered from it provided the deeply sampled blood TCRbeta repertoires that made up the dataset. The samples were drawn from the first 160 participants of the ongoing ImmuneRACE study and from 950 to 1,500 subjects provided by 6 global collaborators.

CDR1 SNHLY and CDR2 FYNNEI are derived from the germline V gene. The CDR3 goes from the cysteine to the phenylalanine over 14 residues. The retained sequence is limited to the CDR3, 42 bases, with the frame set at the first base. V is pruned by 6 bases and J by 4 bases, leaving 5 bases of the junction without a gene match. Beyond this particular receptor, the publication reports: Clinical and demographic metadata were provided uncurated, with the amount varying by source and participant.

Remarks on this clone: Its cognate antigen has yet to be identified. No much larger clone exists at a distance of one base, and base qualities are not known.

Participants in the prospective study were aged about 18 to 100 years, lived in 20 to 25 United States geographic areas, and enrolled through a virtual design. In the prospective study, cohorts were assigned on the basis of participant-reported clinical history obtained from a screening survey and a study questionnaire. Recovered participants in ImmuneRACE Cohort 3 were defined as having two consecutive negative NP/OP PCR tests, clearance from a healthcare professional, or resolution of symptoms. Each participant in the prospective study had whole blood, serum and a nasopharyngeal or oropharyngeal swab collected by mobile phlebotomists. Prospective study participants could optionally give additional blood draws and questionnaires over a 2-month period. Prospective study blood samples were shipped either frozen or at room temperature before DNA extraction. TCRbeta CDR3 regions were amplified from genomic DNA using the immunoSEQ Assay, a bias-controlled multiplex PCR. The study's processing was this. The number of nucleated cells in each sample was estimated from the amplification of reference gene primers within the assay. To quantify the absolute abundance of each unique TCRbeta CDR3 rearrangement, sequence reads were collapsed and filtered. For each sample, productive Simpson clonality was calculated as the square root of Simpson's diversity index over productive rearrangements. As stored in TCRdb, this immuneACCESS dataset retains in-frame rearrangements with V and J assigned. A fraction of the clones does not appear; measured against another copy, unresolved V genes explain less than half of the discrepancy, and the remainder lacks a known reason. V and J calls and clone size are given by that table; D and trimming were obtained from the DNA. The sample table lists some 150,000 clones, around 82% of them with a count of one. The ten biggest clones cover 6% of the sample.

The receptor comes from a woman aged 50 to 65 who had recovered from COVID-19. The rearrangement combines TRBV2 with TRBJ2-2; the central 7 bases match TRBD2. Source material: PBMCs or T cells enriched from blood (not recorded which). The CDR3 region: CASSFTGGTGELFF. The DNA reads as follows: TGTGCCAGCAGCTTCACGGGGGGCACCGGGGAGCTGTTTTTT.